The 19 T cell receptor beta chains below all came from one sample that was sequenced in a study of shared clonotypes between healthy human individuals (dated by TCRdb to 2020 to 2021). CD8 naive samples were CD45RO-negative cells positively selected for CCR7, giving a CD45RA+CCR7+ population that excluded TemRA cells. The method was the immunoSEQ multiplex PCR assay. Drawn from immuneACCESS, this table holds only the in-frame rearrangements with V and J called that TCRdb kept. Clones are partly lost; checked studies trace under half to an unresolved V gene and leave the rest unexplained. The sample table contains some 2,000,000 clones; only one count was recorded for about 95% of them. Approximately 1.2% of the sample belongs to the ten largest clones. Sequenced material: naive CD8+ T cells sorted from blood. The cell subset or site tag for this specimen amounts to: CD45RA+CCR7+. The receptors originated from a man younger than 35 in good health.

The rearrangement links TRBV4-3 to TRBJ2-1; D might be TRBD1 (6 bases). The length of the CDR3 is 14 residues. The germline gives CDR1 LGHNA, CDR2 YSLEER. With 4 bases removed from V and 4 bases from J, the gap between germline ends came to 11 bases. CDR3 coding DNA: TGCGCCAGCAGCCGAGAGAGGGGGTACAATGAGCAGTTCTTC. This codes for CASSRERGYNEQFF.

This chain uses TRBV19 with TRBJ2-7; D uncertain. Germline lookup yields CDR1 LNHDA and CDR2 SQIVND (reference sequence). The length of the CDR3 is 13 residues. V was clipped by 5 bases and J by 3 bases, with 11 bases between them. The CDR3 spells CASSGALYYEQYF. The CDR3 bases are TGTGCCAGTAGTGGCGCCCTTTACTACGAGCAGTACTTC.

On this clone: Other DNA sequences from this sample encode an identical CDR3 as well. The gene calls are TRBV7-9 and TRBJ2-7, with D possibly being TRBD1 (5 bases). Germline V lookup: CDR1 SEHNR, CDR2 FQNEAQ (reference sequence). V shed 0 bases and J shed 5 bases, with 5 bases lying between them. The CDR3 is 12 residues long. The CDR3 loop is CASSLAGHEQYF. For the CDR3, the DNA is TGTGCCAGCAGCTTAGCGGGGCACGAGCAGTACTTC.

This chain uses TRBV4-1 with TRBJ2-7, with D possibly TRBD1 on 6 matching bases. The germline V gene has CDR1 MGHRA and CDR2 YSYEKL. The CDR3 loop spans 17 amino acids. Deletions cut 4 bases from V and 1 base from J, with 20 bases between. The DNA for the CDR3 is TGCGCCAGCAGCCTGGAGTACCTCGGGACACCATCCTACGAGCAGTACTTC. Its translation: CASSLEYLGTPSYEQYF.

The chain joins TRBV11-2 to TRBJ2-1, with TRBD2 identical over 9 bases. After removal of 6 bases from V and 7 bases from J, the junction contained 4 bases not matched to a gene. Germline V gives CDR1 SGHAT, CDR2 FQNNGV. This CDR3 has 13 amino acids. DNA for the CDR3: TGTGCCAGCAGATCACTAGCGGGTAATGAGCAGTTCTTC. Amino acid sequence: CASRSLAGNEQFF.

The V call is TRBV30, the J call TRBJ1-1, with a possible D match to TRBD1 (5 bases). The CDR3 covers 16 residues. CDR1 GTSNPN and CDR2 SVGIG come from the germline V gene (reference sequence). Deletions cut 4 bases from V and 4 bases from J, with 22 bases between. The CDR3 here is CAWTNAPGLYVTEAFF. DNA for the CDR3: TGTGCCTGGACCAACGCCCCGGGACTCTATGTCACTGAAGCTTTCTTT.

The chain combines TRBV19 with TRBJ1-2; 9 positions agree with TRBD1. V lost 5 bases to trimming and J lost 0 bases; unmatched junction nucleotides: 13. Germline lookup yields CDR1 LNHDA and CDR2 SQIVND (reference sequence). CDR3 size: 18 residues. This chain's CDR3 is CASSQYRDRVAANYGYTF. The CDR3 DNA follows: TGTGCCAGTAGTCAATACCGGGACAGGGTTGCGGCTAACTATGGCTACACCTTC.

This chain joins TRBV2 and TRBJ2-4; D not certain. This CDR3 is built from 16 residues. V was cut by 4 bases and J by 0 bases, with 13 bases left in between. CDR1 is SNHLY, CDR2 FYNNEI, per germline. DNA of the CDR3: TGTGCCAGCAGTGGAGTACAACGACTAGCCAAAAACATTCAGTACTTC. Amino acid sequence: CASSGVQRLAKNIQYF.

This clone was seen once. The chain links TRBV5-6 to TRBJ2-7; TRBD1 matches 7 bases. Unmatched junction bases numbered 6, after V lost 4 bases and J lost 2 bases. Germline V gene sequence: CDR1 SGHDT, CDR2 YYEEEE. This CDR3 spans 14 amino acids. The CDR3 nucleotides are TGTGCCAGCAGCCCGACAGGGACAACCTACGAGCAGTACTTC. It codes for CASSPTGTTYEQYF. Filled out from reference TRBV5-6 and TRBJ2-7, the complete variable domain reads DAGVTQSPTHLIKTRGQQVTLRCSPKSGHDTVSWYQQALGQGPQFIFQYYEEEERQRGNFPDRFSGHQFPNYSSELNVNALLLGDSALYLCASSPTGTTYEQYFGPGTRLTVT.

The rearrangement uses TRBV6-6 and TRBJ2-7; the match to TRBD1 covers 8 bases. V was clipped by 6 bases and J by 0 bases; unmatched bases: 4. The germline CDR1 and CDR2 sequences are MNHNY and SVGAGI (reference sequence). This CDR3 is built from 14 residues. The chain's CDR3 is CASRRQGSSYEQYF. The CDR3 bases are TGTGCCAGCAGACGACAGGGGAGCTCCTACGAGCAGTACTTC.

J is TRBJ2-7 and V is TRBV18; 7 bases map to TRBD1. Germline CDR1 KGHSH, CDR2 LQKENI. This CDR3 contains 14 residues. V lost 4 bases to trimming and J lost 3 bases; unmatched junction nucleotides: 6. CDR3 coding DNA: TGTGCCAGCTCACACGGACAGGAAAACTACGAGCAGTACTTC. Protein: CASSHGQENYEQYF.

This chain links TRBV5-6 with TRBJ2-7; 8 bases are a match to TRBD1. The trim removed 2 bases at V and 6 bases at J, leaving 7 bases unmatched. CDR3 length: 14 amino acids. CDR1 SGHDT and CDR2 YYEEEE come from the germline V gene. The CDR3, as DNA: TGTGCCAGCAGCTTTCAGGGGGCAACAGGCGAGCAGTACTTC. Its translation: CASSFQGATGEQYF.

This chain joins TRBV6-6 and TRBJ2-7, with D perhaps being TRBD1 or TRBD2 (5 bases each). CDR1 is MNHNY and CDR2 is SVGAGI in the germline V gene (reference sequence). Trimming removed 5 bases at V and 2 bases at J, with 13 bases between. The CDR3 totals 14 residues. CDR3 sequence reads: CASSPGTETYEQYF. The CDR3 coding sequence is TGTGCCAGCAGTCCCGGGACGGAAACCTACGAGCAGTACTTC.

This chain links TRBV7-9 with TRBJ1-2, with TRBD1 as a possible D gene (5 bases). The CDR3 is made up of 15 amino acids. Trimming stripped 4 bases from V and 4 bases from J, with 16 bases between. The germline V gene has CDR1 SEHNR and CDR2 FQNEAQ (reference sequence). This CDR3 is CASSSSVQEIYGYTF. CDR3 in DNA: TGTGCCAGCAGCTCGTCCGTACAGGAGATCTATGGCTACACCTTC. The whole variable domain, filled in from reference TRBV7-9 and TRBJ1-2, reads DTGVSQNPRHKITKRGQNVTFRCDPISEHNRLYWYRQTLGQGPEFLTYFQNEAQLEKSRLLSDRFSAERPKGSFSTLEIQRTEQGDSAMYLCASSSSVQEIYGYTFGSGTRLTVV.

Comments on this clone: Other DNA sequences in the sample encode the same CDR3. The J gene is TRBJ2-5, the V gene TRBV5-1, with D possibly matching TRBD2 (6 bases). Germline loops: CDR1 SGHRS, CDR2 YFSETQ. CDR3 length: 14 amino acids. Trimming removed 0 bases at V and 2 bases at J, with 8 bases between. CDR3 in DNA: TGCGCCAGCAGCTTGGTGGAGGGTCAAGAGACCCAGTACTTC. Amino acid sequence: CASSLVEGQETQYF.

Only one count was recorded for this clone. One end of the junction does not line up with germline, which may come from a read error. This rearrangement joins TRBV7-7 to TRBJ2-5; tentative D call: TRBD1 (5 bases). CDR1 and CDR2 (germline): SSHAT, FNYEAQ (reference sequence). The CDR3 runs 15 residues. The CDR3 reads CASSPEPGSQETQYF. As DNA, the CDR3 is TGTGCTAGCAGCCCAGAGCCAGGGTCCCAAGAGACCCAGTACTTC.

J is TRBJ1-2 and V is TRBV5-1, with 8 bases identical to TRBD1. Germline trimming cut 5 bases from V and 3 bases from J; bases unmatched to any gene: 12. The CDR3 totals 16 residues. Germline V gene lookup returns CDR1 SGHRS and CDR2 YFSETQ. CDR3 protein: CASRLRGKTGDYGYTF. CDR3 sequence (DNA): TGCGCCAGCAGACTCCGAGGGAAGACAGGGGACTATGGCTACACCTTC.

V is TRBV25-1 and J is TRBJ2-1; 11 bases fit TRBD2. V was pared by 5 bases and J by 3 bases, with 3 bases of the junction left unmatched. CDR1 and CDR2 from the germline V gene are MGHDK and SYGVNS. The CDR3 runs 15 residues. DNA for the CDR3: TGTGCCAGCAGTCTAGCGGGGGGATACTACAATGAGCAGTTCTTC. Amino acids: CASSLAGGYYNEQFF.

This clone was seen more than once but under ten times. CDR3 sequence (DNA): TGTGCCAGCAGTGAAAGGGACAATGAGCAGTTCTTC. Translation gives CASSERDNEQFF. V gene TRBV2 combines with J gene TRBJ2-1; D call uncertain. V was trimmed by 2 bases and J by 5 bases, leaving 4 bases between them. Germline V gene lookup returns CDR1 SNHLY and CDR2 FYNNEI. This CDR3 comprises 12 residues.